These T cell receptor beta chains were read from a single sample in a study of blood T cell repertoires in COVID-19. Clones were sequenced by immunoSEQ multiplex PCR, and TCRdb holds only the in-frame ones, with some missing. The sample has approximately 210,000 clones, roughly nine tenths seen once. Sequences were obtained from peripheral blood. The receptors were gathered from a man aged 35 to 55 with acute or convalescent COVID-19. Both conserved end residues are part of each CDR3. D genes are given only for firm matches. Size is omitted from some rows. Given values are once, few, many or a class for expanded clones.

v_call: TRBV7-2
clone_size: few
d_call: -
j_call: TRBJ2-3
cdr3_aa: CASVGGSTDTQYF
cdr3_nt: TGTGCCAGCGTGGGGGGTAGCACAGATACGCAGTATTTT

v_call: TRBV7-9
clone_size: few
d_call: TRBD1
j_call: TRBJ2-3
cdr3_aa: CASSSPTGPKDTQYF
cdr3_nt: TGTGCCAGCAGCTCCCCGACAGGGCCAAAGGATACGCAGTATTTT

v_call: TRBV19
clone_size: -
d_call: TRBD1
j_call: TRBJ1-3
cdr3_aa: CASSQYGDRALSGNTIYF
cdr3_nt: TGTGCCAGTAGTCAATATGGGGACAGGGCTCTCTCTGGAAACACCATATATTTT

v_call: TRBV19
clone_size: -
d_call: -
j_call: TRBJ2-5
cdr3_aa: CASRTRGATRETQYF
cdr3_nt: TGTGCCAGTAGGACCCGAGGAGCCACACGGGAGACCCAGTACTTC

v_call: TRBV7-6
clone_size: -
d_call: -
j_call: TRBJ1-5
cdr3_aa: CASSLFPGGNQPQHF
cdr3_nt: TGTGCCAGCAGCCTTTTCCCAGGGGGCAATCAGCCCCAGCATTTT

v_call: TRBV30
clone_size: few
d_call: -
j_call: TRBJ1-3
cdr3_aa: CAWILGGGNTIYF
cdr3_nt: TGTGCCTGGATCCTCGGAGGTGGAAACACCATATATTTT

v_call: TRBV19
clone_size: -
d_call: -
j_call: TRBJ2-7
cdr3_aa: CASSSPGETYEQYF
cdr3_nt: TGTGCCAGTAGTTCACCCGGGGAGACATACGAGCAGTACTTC

v_call: TRBV6-7
clone_size: -
d_call: -
j_call: TRBJ2-2
cdr3_aa: CATVMGADTGELFF
cdr3_nt: TGTGCCACCGTAATGGGGGCGGACACCGGGGAGCTGTTTTTT

v_call: TRBV10-3
clone_size: -
d_call: TRBD2
j_call: TRBJ2-1
cdr3_aa: CAITPGTSGSKVSYNEQFF
cdr3_nt: TGTGCCATCACCCCCGGGACTAGCGGGAGTAAAGTGTCCTACAATGAGCAGTTCTTC

v_call: TRBV5-1
clone_size: -
d_call: TRBD2
j_call: TRBJ2-3
cdr3_aa: CASSLARRGGVDTQYF
cdr3_nt: TGCGCCAGCAGCTTGGCTCGGCGGGGGGGCGTAGATACGCAGTATTTT

v_call: TRBV19
clone_size: -
d_call: -
j_call: TRBJ2-2
cdr3_aa: CASSIDWRTANTGELFF
cdr3_nt: TGTGCCAGTAGTATAGATTGGAGGACTGCCAACACCGGGGAGCTGTTTTTT

v_call: TRBV11-3
clone_size: -
d_call: -
j_call: TRBJ2-3
cdr3_aa: CASSLGVSGDTQYF
cdr3_nt: TGTGCCAGCAGCTTAGGAGTATCCGGAGATACGCAGTATTTT

v_call: TRBV3-1/TRBV3-2
clone_size: -
d_call: TRBD1
j_call: TRBJ1-1
cdr3_aa: CASSPVPGQGAPTEAFF
cdr3_nt: TGTGCCAGCAGCCCGGTCCCGGGACAGGGGGCGCCGACTGAAGCTTTCTTT

v_call: TRBV5-1
clone_size: -
d_call: TRBD2
j_call: TRBJ2-1
cdr3_aa: CASSSGLAVAYNEQFF
cdr3_nt: TGCGCCAGCAGCTCCGGACTAGCGGTAGCCTACAATGAGCAGTTCTTC

v_call: TRBV18
clone_size: -
d_call: TRBD1
j_call: TRBJ1-6
cdr3_aa: CASSPTGQGGNSPLHF
cdr3_nt: TGTGCCAGCTCACCTACTGGACAGGGTGGCAATTCACCCCTCCACTTT

v_call: TRBV30
clone_size: -
d_call: -
j_call: TRBJ1-2
cdr3_aa: CAWSGLIYGYTF
cdr3_nt: TGTGCCTGGAGTGGACTGATATATGGCTACACCTTC

v_call: TRBV18
clone_size: -
d_call: TRBD1
j_call: TRBJ1-6
cdr3_aa: CASSPGQGNNSPLHF
cdr3_nt: TGTGCCAGCTCACCGGGACAGGGGAATAATTCACCCCTCCACTTT

v_call: TRBV23-1
clone_size: -
d_call: TRBD1
j_call: TRBJ1-5
cdr3_aa: CASCRLSPETGSNQPQHF
cdr3_nt: TGCGCCAGCTGCCGGTTGTCTCCCGAGACAGGGTCCAATCAGCCCCAGCATTTT

v_call: TRBV6-5
clone_size: -
d_call: -
j_call: TRBJ2-1
cdr3_aa: CASSREKVDEQFF
cdr3_nt: TGTGCCAGCAGTCGGGAAAAGGTTGATGAGCAGTTCTTC

v_call: TRBV19
clone_size: -
d_call: TRBD1
j_call: TRBJ1-2
cdr3_aa: CASTHRQGDYGYTF
cdr3_nt: TGTGCCAGTACCCACCGACAGGGGGACTATGGCTACACCTTC

v_call: TRBV9
clone_size: many
d_call: -
j_call: TRBJ1-1
cdr3_aa: CASSPSGTEAFF
cdr3_nt: TGTGCCAGCAGCCCTAGTGGCACTGAAGCTTTCTTT

v_call: TRBV10-2
clone_size: -
d_call: TRBD2
j_call: TRBJ2-3
cdr3_aa: CASRTSGSGDTQYF
cdr3_nt: TGCGCCAGTAGGACTAGCGGGAGTGGGGATACGCAGTATTTT

v_call: TRBV4-1
clone_size: -
d_call: -
j_call: TRBJ1-2
cdr3_aa: CASSQESRSPNYGYTF
cdr3_nt: TGCGCCAGCAGCCAAGAGAGCAGGTCACCTAACTATGGCTACACCTTC

v_call: TRBV27
clone_size: few
d_call: -
j_call: TRBJ2-3
cdr3_aa: CASMVPYLTDTQYF
cdr3_nt: TGTGCCAGCATGGTCCCCTACTTGACAGATACGCAGTATTTT

v_call: TRBV4-1
clone_size: few
d_call: -
j_call: TRBJ2-1
cdr3_aa: CASSPLGGYNEQFF
cdr3_nt: TGCGCCAGCAGCCCCCTGGGGGGCTACAATGAGCAGTTCTTC

v_call: TRBV2
clone_size: -
d_call: TRBD1
j_call: TRBJ1-5
cdr3_aa: CASSEARGPTGVSNQPQHF
cdr3_nt: TGTGCCAGCAGTGAAGCTAGGGGCCCCACAGGGGTTTCAAATCAGCCCCAGCATTTT

v_call: TRBV19
clone_size: -
d_call: -
j_call: TRBJ2-5
cdr3_aa: CASSNSRGTETQYF
cdr3_nt: TGTGCCAGTAGCAATAGTCGGGGGACGGAGACCCAGTACTTC

v_call: TRBV19
clone_size: few
d_call: -
j_call: TRBJ2-5
cdr3_aa: CASSSVSQETQYF
cdr3_nt: TGTGCCAGTAGTTCGGTCTCTCAAGAGACCCAGTACTTC

v_call: TRBV5-8
clone_size: few
d_call: -
j_call: TRBJ2-1
cdr3_aa: CAFPGGSYNEQFF
cdr3_nt: TGTGCCTTCCCGGGTGGTTCCTACAATGAGCAGTTCTTC

v_call: TRBV27
clone_size: once
d_call: TRBD2
j_call: TRBJ2-5
cdr3_aa: CASGRLAGGQETQYF
cdr3_nt: TGTGCCAGCGGTCGACTAGCGGGAGGGCAAGAGACCCAGTACTTC

v_call: TRBV5-1
clone_size: -
d_call: TRBD1
j_call: TRBJ2-1
cdr3_aa: CASLPGQNYNEQFF
cdr3_nt: TGCGCCAGCCTACCGGGACAGAACTACAATGAGCAGTTCTTC

v_call: TRBV19
clone_size: -
d_call: -
j_call: TRBJ2-6
cdr3_aa: CASRPQGISGANVLTF
cdr3_nt: TGTGCCAGTAGGCCACAGGGAATCTCTGGGGCCAACGTCCTGACTTTC

v_call: TRBV21-1
clone_size: -
d_call: -
j_call: TRBJ1-5
cdr3_aa: CASSKVRGFNQPQHF
cdr3_nt: TGTGCCAGCAGCAAAGTACGGGGTTTTAATCAGCCCCAGCATTTT

v_call: TRBV5-1
clone_size: -
d_call: -
j_call: TRBJ1-5
cdr3_aa: CASSLVPGDQPQHF
cdr3_nt: TGCGCCAGCAGCTTGGTTCCAGGGGATCAGCCCCAGCATTTT

v_call: TRBV6-5
clone_size: -
d_call: -
j_call: TRBJ2-7
cdr3_aa: CASSPFLSTGEQYF
cdr3_nt: TGTGCCAGCAGTCCCTTCTTATCAACTGGCGAGCAGTACTTC

v_call: TRBV7-8
clone_size: -
d_call: TRBD1
j_call: TRBJ1-6
cdr3_aa: CASSLKGWTGSSPLHF
cdr3_nt: TGTGCCAGCAGCTTAAAAGGCTGGACAGGGAGTTCACCCCTCCACTTT

v_call: TRBV11-2
clone_size: -
d_call: TRBD1
j_call: TRBJ2-7
cdr3_aa: CASSLEGTGLTYEQYF
cdr3_nt: TGTGCCAGCAGCTTAGAGGGGACAGGGCTTACCTACGAGCAGTACTTC

v_call: TRBV6-1
clone_size: -
d_call: TRBD2
j_call: TRBJ2-1
cdr3_aa: CASSEEGLTGGREQFF
cdr3_nt: TGTGCCAGCAGTGAAGAGGGCTTGACAGGCGGGAGGGAGCAGTTCTTC

v_call: TRBV18
clone_size: -
d_call: TRBD1
j_call: TRBJ2-7
cdr3_aa: CASSRDRVYEQYF
cdr3_nt: TGTGCCAGCTCTCGGGACAGGGTCTACGAGCAGTACTTC

v_call: TRBV7-2
clone_size: -
d_call: TRBD2
j_call: TRBJ2-7
cdr3_aa: CASSLARTSGRPLEQYF
cdr3_nt: TGTGCCAGCAGCTTAGCTCGAACTAGCGGGAGGCCTCTCGAGCAGTACTTC

v_call: TRBV7-2
clone_size: -
d_call: -
j_call: TRBJ1-1
cdr3_aa: CASSPPGTRGRTEAFF
cdr3_nt: TGTGCCAGCAGCCCCCCCGGGACAAGGGGTAGGACTGAAGCTTTCTTT

v_call: TRBV6-2/TRBV6-3
clone_size: -
d_call: -
j_call: TRBJ2-1
cdr3_aa: CASSPMVAGKYNEQFF
cdr3_nt: TGTGCCAGCAGCCCGATGGTGGCAGGGAAATACAATGAGCAGTTCTTC

v_call: TRBV11-2
clone_size: -
d_call: -
j_call: TRBJ1-3
cdr3_aa: CASTRGSGNTIYF
cdr3_nt: TGTGCCAGCACCCGGGGCTCTGGAAACACCATATATTTT

v_call: TRBV19
clone_size: -
d_call: TRBD2
j_call: TRBJ2-1
cdr3_aa: CASSFSLLAFNEQFF
cdr3_nt: TGTGCCAGTAGTTTCTCCTTACTAGCGTTCAATGAGCAGTTCTTC

v_call: TRBV2
clone_size: -
d_call: TRBD1
j_call: TRBJ1-2
cdr3_aa: CASSDLGQGVFNYGYTF
cdr3_nt: TGTGCCAGCAGTGACTTGGGACAGGGCGTCTTCAACTATGGCTACACCTTC

v_call: TRBV30
clone_size: -
d_call: TRBD2
j_call: TRBJ2-7
cdr3_aa: CASHIGGGSYEQYF
cdr3_nt: TGTGCCTCCCATATCGGCGGGGGCTCCTACGAGCAGTACTTC

v_call: TRBV29-1
clone_size: few
d_call: TRBD1
j_call: TRBJ2-2
cdr3_aa: CSVVDRVNTGELFF
cdr3_nt: TGCAGCGTTGTCGACAGGGTAAACACCGGGGAGCTGTTTTTT

v_call: TRBV28
clone_size: -
d_call: -
j_call: TRBJ1-5
cdr3_aa: CASMIQGGQPQHF
cdr3_nt: TGTGCCAGCATGATACAGGGAGGGCAGCCCCAGCATTTT

v_call: TRBV10-2
clone_size: -
d_call: TRBD2
j_call: TRBJ2-3
cdr3_aa: CASRAGDLTDTQYF
cdr3_nt: TGCGCCAGCAGAGCGGGGGACCTCACAGATACGCAGTATTTT

v_call: TRBV7-2
clone_size: -
d_call: TRBD1
j_call: TRBJ2-7
cdr3_aa: CASSLGGQTYEQYF
cdr3_nt: TGTGCCAGCAGCTTAGGGGGACAGACCTACGAGCAGTACTTC

v_call: TRBV4-2
clone_size: -
d_call: TRBD2
j_call: TRBJ2-7
cdr3_aa: CASSQVSGGIDEQYF
cdr3_nt: TGTGCCAGCAGCCAAGTTAGCGGGGGGATCGACGAGCAGTACTTC